These T cell receptor beta chains were read from a single sample in a study of T cells after yellow fever vaccination. TCRdb processed the 5' RACE reads anew with MiXCR; each CDR3 protein has one entry. Of some 340,000 distinct CDR3 sequences in the sample, roughly 3.9% were seen once. Specimen: PBMCs, collected 5 days after the yellow fever booster vaccination. The receptor set was obtained from a man between 18 and 35 years old who received the YFV17D yellow fever vaccine. The CDR3 runs from the conserved cysteine through the conserved F or W. The D gene is left open where the match is weak. The listing skips clone size in some rows; elsewhere it reads once, few, many or a size class.

TRBJ1-5	NA	many	TRBV18	CASSPGRERYQPQHF	TGTGCCAGCTCACCCGGCAGGGAAAGGTATCAGCCCCAGCATTTT
TRBJ2-1	TRBD2	NA	TRBV6-5	CASRRSGGANEQFF	TGTGCCAGCAGGAGAAGCGGGGGGGCCAATGAGCAGTTCTTC
TRBJ2-1	NA	NA	TRBV20-1	CSASRGSEQFF	TGCAGTGCTAGTAGGGGTAGTGAGCAGTTCTTC
TRBJ2-7	NA	NA	TRBV30	CAWSEGSPGLYEQYF	TGTGCCTGGAGTGAGGGGAGCCCGGGGCTCTACGAGCAGTACTTC
TRBJ1-1	TRBD1	many	TRBV3-1	CASSHQGGDKGFF	TGTGCCAGCAGCCACCAAGGGGGCGATAAGGGTTTCTTT
TRBJ2-2	TRBD1	NA	TRBV7-9	CASSRTGDTGELFF	TGTGCCAGCAGCCGGACAGGGGACACCGGGGAGCTGTTTTTT
TRBJ1-4	NA	NA	TRBV28	CASSNTGSANEKLFF	TGTGCCAGCAGCAATACAGGGTCGGCTAATGAAAAACTGTTTTTT
TRBJ2-1	TRBD1	NA	TRBV5-4	CASSSGQGRGGEQFF	TGTGCCAGCAGCAGCGGACAGGGGAGAGGAGGTGAGCAGTTCTTC
TRBJ2-1	NA	many	TRBV5-1	CASTGLGLYNEQFF	TGCGCCAGCACCGGACTGGGCCTTTACAATGAGCAGTTCTTC
TRBJ2-5	NA	NA	TRBV6-1	CASSEVGGWGETQYF	TGTGCCAGCAGTGAAGTCGGGGGCTGGGGAGAGACCCAGTACTTC
TRBJ2-6	TRBD2	few	TRBV27	CASVEWGGSLSSGANVLTF	TGTGCCAGCGTCGAGTGGGGAGGGAGCCTTAGCTCTGGGGCCAACGTCCTGACTTTC
TRBJ1-5	NA	NA	TRBV9	CASSVGGQTHQPQHF	TGTGCCAGCAGCGTAGGTGGACAGACCCATCAGCCCCAGCATTTT
TRBJ2-6	TRBD1	many	TRBV20-1	CSAAGTGKSGANVLTF	TGCAGTGCCGCCGGGACAGGGAAGTCTGGGGCCAACGTCCTGACTTTC
TRBJ2-3	TRBD2	NA	TRBV20-1	CSARSQRGATDTQYF	TGCAGTGCTAGATCTCAGCGGGGGGCAACAGATACGCAGTATTTT
TRBJ1-5	NA	many	TRBV6-4	CASRTGHPNQPQHF	TGTGCCAGCAGAACAGGGCACCCCAATCAGCCCCAGCATTTT
TRBJ2-3	NA	few	TRBV11-2	CASSFRQAFYSTDTQYF	TGTGCCAGCAGCTTTCGCCAGGCGTTCTATAGCACAGATACGCAGTATTTT
TRBJ2-1	NA	NA	TRBV20-1	CSASGGGPPSGQFF	TGCAGTGCTAGTGGCGGGGGCCCCCCCTCTGGGCAGTTCTTC
TRBJ1-2	TRBD1	few	TRBV30	CAWTRGGSGYTF	TGTGCCTGGACCAGGGGGGGAAGTGGCTACACCTTC
TRBJ1-4	NA	many	TRBV6-5	CASSYGLHEKLFF	TGTGCCAGCAGTTACGGGCTCCATGAAAAACTGTTTTTT
TRBJ2-7	NA	NA	TRBV15	CATSRDAAYEQYF	TGTGCCACCAGCAGAGATGCAGCCTACGAGCAGTACTTC
TRBJ2-7	NA	few	TRBV4-2	CASSQDAGAPLSYEQYF	TGTGCCAGCAGCCAAGATGCGGGGGCTCCCCTGTCCTACGAGCAGTACTTC
TRBJ2-1	TRBD1	few	TRBV5-5	CASSLGVVGGTGEQFF	TGTGCCAGCAGCTTGGGGGTCGTAGGCGGGACAGGGGAGCAGTTCTTC
TRBJ2-1	NA	few	TRBV20-1	CSARENRGNEQFF	TGCAGTGCTAGAGAGAATCGCGGGAATGAGCAGTTCTTC
TRBJ1-3	NA	few	TRBV5-1	CASSRDSALIREHTIYF	TGCGCCAGCAGCCGAGACAGCGCCTTGATTCGGGAACACACCATATATTTT
TRBJ2-2	NA	few	TRBV9	CASRRGGTGELFF	TGTGCCAGCAGGCGAGGGGGCACCGGGGAGCTGTTTTTT
TRBJ2-3	NA	many	TRBV11-2	CASSLVGALTDTQYF	TGTGCCAGCAGCTTAGTCGGGGCCCTCACAGATACGCAGTATTTT
TRBJ1-6	NA	many	TRBV12-3/TRBV12-4	CACGGLNNSPLHF	TGTGCGTGTGGGGGACTGAATAATTCACCCCTCCACTTT
TRBJ2-7	NA	many	TRBV5-1	CASSFSDLYEQYF	TGCGCCAGCAGCTTCTCTGACCTCTACGAGCAGTACTTC
TRBJ1-4	NA	few	TRBV6-5	CASSYSGTYTNEKLFF	TGTGCCAGCAGTTACTCAGGGACATATACTAATGAAAAACTGTTTTTT
TRBJ1-2	TRBD1	NA	TRBV5-6	CASSPVDRGGYGYTF	TGTGCCAGCAGCCCGGTGGACAGGGGTGGCTATGGCTACACCTTC
TRBJ2-5	TRBD2	many	TRBV6-2/TRBV6-3	CASRRFSGVQETQYF	TGTGCCAGCAGGAGATTTAGCGGGGTCCAAGAGACCCAGTACTTC
TRBJ2-1	TRBD2	few	TRBV20-1	CSARVPPLLAGPYNEQFF	TGCAGTGCTAGAGTCCCTCCCTTACTAGCGGGGCCCTACAATGAGCAGTTCTTC
TRBJ2-1	TRBD2	many	TRBV28	CASSLPGLAGTSSYNEQFF	TGTGCCAGCAGCCTACCGGGACTAGCGGGGACGAGCTCCTACAATGAGCAGTTCTTC
TRBJ1-3	TRBD1	many	TRBV20-1	CSARQSTGGAF	TGCAGTGCCAGACAGTCGACAGGGGGCGCCTTT
TRBJ1-3	TRBD1	few	TRBV7-6	CASSLLSLGQGGGNTIYF	TGTGCCAGCAGCTTACTCAGCCTGGGACAGGGAGGAGGAAACACCATATATTTT
TRBJ1-4	NA	many	TRBV7-2	CASSLGARPNEKLFF	TGTGCCAGCAGCTTAGGGGCTCGCCCTAATGAAAAACTGTTTTTT
TRBJ2-5	NA	few	TRBV4-1	CASSQDDPGGETQYF	TGCGCCAGCAGCCAAGACGACCCTGGGGGGGAGACCCAGTACTTC
TRBJ2-2	NA	many	TRBV7-3	CASTLGGTGELFF	TGTGCCAGCACCTTAGGGGGCACCGGGGAGCTGTTTTTT
TRBJ1-1	NA	few	TRBV7-2	CASTASRDTEAFF	TGTGCCAGCACCGCCAGCCGTGACACTGAAGCTTTCTTT
TRBJ1-4	NA	NA	TRBV5-5	CASSLGTANEKLFF	TGTGCCAGCAGCTTGGGGACAGCGAATGAAAAACTGTTTTTT
TRBJ2-1	TRBD1	few	TRBV5-1	CASSAPGTGNDEQFF	TGCGCCAGCAGCGCGCCCGGGACAGGGAACGATGAGCAGTTCTTC
TRBJ2-1	NA	few	TRBV20-1	CSAGPGLLNEQFF	TGCAGTGCTGGCCCGGGACTCTTGAATGAGCAGTTCTTC
TRBJ2-5	TRBD1	NA	TRBV6-2/TRBV6-3	CASSYGASGSGGWETQYF	TGTGCCAGCAGTTACGGGGCCTCCGGGTCAGGGGGCTGGGAGACCCAGTACTTC
TRBJ2-3	TRBD1	few	TRBV27	CASSFLVRTDRHSDTQYF	TGTGCCAGCAGTTTTCTCGTACGGACGGACAGGCATTCAGATACGCAGTATTTT
TRBJ2-7	NA	few	TRBV11-3	CASSSTTATDYEQYF	TGTGCCAGCAGCTCCACGACGGCTACCGACTACGAGCAGTACTTC